This T cell receptor beta chain was documented in a study of identical twins. TCRdb recomputed calls from the 5' RACE reads with MiXCR, one row per CDR3 protein. The sample consists of around 510,000 distinct CDR3 sequences, roughly an eighth of them appearing once. The CDR3 runs to 14 residues. Trimming took 0 bases from V and 3 from J, leaving 6 bases between them. Germline CDR1 is LGHNA and CDR2 is YNFKEQ. This sample also appeared in a second study, on yellow fever vaccine responses in identical twins.

Sequencing used CD4+ T cells sorted from blood. The sequence came from a woman aged 18-29 years in good health. V usage is TRBV4-2 and J usage is TRBJ2-1; D is unclear. CDR3 residues: CASSQDGGYNEQFF. The DNA of the CDR3 is TGTGCCAGCAGCCAAGATGGTGGCTACAATGAGCAGTTCTTC.